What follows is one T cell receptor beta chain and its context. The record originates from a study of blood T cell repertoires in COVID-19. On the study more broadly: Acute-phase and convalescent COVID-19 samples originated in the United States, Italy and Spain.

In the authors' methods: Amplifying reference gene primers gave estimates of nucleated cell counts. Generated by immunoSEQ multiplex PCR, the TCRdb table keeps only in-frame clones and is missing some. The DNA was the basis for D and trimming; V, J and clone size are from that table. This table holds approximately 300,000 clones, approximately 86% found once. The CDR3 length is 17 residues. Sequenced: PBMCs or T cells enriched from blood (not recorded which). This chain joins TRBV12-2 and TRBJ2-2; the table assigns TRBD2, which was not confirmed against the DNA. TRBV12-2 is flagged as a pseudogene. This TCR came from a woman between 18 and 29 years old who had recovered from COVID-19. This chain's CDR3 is CASRLDGRRALVRELFF. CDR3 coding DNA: TGTGCAAGTCGCTTAGACGGTCGGAGGGCTCTAGTCAGGGAGCTGTTTTTT.